These T cell receptor beta chains were read from a single sample in a study of blood T cell repertoires in COVID-19. Sequencing was performed with immunoSEQ multiplex PCR; in TCRdb, only in-frame clones are kept and a portion is missing. The sample lists more than 70,000 clones, 75% to 90% seen once, with about 3% in the top ten. The sample consisted of peripheral blood. The receptors stem from a woman between 45 and 65 years old with active or convalescent COVID-19. Each CDR3 is given with its conserved first and last residue. D genes are given only for firm matches. Size is omitted from some rows. Given values are once, few, many or a class for expanded clones.

-	TRBV27	-	TRBJ2-1	TGTGCCAGCAGCCAAGACAGATTTCAAAGCTCCTACAATGAGCAGTTCTTC	CASSQDRFQSSYNEQFF
-	TRBV5-1	-	TRBJ2-3	TGCGCCAGCAGCTTGGGCAGCGTGTCGAAAGATACGCAGTATTTT	CASSLGSVSKDTQYF
-	TRBV7-3	-	TRBJ2-5	TGTGCCAGCAGCCCCGGACAGACCTCGGGGACCCAGTACTTC	CASSPGQTSGTQYF
-	TRBV29-1	few	TRBJ2-3	TGCAGCGTTGAGCCAGGGACAGATACGCAGTATTTT	CSVEPGTDTQYF
-	TRBV12-3/TRBV12-4	few	TRBJ1-2	TGTGCCAGCAGTTTCTCCAGGATTGATGGCTACACCTTC	CASSFSRIDGYTF
TRBD1	TRBV24-1	-	TRBJ1-1	TGTGCCACCAGGGCAGGGGGCTTGAGCACTGAAGCTTTCTTT	CATRAGGLSTEAFF
TRBD2	TRBV13	-	TRBJ2-7	TGTGCCAGCAGTCTCGGGGGGGTCTCCTACGAGCAGTACTTC	CASSLGGVSYEQYF
-	TRBV2	once	TRBJ1-1	TGTCCCACGGGGAACACTGAAGCTTTCTTT	CPTGNTEAFF
-	TRBV5-4	-	TRBJ2-5	TGTGCCAGCAGCTTGGGACAGTCCCAAGAGACCCAGTACTTC	CASSLGQSQETQYF
TRBD2	TRBV9	-	TRBJ2-5	TGTGCCAGCAGCGTAGGGCTAGCGGGCGAGACCCAGTACTTC	CASSVGLAGETQYF
TRBD1	TRBV27	few	TRBJ1-1	TGTGCCAGCAGTAGGACAGGGACGAGGGCTGAAGCTTTCTTT	CASSRTGTRAEAFF
-	TRBV7-2	-	TRBJ1-5	TGTGCCAGCAGCTTCGCAGATAATCAGCCCCAGCATTTT	CASSFADNQPQHF
-	TRBV4-3	-	TRBJ1-5	TGCGCCAGCAGCCAAGTGTGGGGCGGGGGCAATCAGCCCCAGCATTTT	CASSQVWGGGNQPQHF
-	TRBV13	-	TRBJ1-2	TGTGCCAGCAGCCGAACCTCGAGCGTAGCTCCCCCATATTACACCTTC	CASSRTSSVAPPYYTF
TRBD1	TRBV7-3	-	TRBJ2-7	TGTGCCAGCAGCTTCGGACAGGGCTACGAGCAGTACTTC	CASSFGQGYEQYF
-	TRBV12-3/TRBV12-4	-	TRBJ1-1	TGTGCCAGCAGTTTAATAGATGAAGCTTTCTTT	CASSLIDEAFF
-	TRBV6-4	once	TRBJ1-5	TGTGCCAGCAGTTTCCAAGCAAATCAGCCCCAGCATTTT	CASSFQANQPQHF
TRBD1	TRBV27	-	TRBJ2-1	TGTGCCACCTCTGGGGGACAGGGGGCAATCAATGAGCAGTTCTTC	CATSGGQGAINEQFF
-	TRBV9	-	TRBJ1-6	TGTGCCAGCAGCGTAGTCGACAGTTATAATTCACCCCTCCACTTT	CASSVVDSYNSPLHF
-	TRBV6-2/TRBV6-3	once	TRBJ2-3	TGTGCCAGCAGTTACGGATGGCGGGGCAGCACAGATACGCAGTATTTT	CASSYGWRGSTDTQYF
TRBD1	TRBV7-9	-	TRBJ1-2	TGTGCCAGCAGCTCTCAGGGGGCACCAAATGGCTACACCTTC	CASSSQGAPNGYTF
TRBD2	TRBV4-3	-	TRBJ2-7	TGCGCCAGCAGCCAAGAAGACCTCGGGGGGTACGAGCAGTACTTC	CASSQEDLGGYEQYF
-	TRBV5-4	few	TRBJ2-1	TGTGCCAGCAGCTTGGCCGGACTCTACAATGAGCAGTTCTTC	CASSLAGLYNEQFF
-	TRBV5-1	-	TRBJ2-5	TGCGCCAGCAGCCCCAGGTTAGCGGTCCAAGAGACCCAGTACTTC	CASSPRLAVQETQYF
TRBD1	TRBV27	-	TRBJ2-7	TGTGCCAGCAGGCGACAGGGTGCCTACGAGCAGTACTTC	CASRRQGAYEQYF
-	TRBV15	-	TRBJ2-5	TGTGCCACCAGCCCCAGGGGCCAAGAGACCCAGTACTTC	CATSPRGQETQYF
-	TRBV29-1	-	TRBJ1-1	TGCAGCGTAAGACCGGGGGTAGGGGTGGATGAAGCTTTCTTT	CSVRPGVGVDEAFF
-	TRBV3-1/TRBV3-2	-	TRBJ1-3	TGTGCCAGGCCCACGGGAGGGAACTCTGGAAACACCATATATTTT	CARPTGGNSGNTIYF
-	TRBV6-5	-	TRBJ2-7	TGTGCCAGCACGGTAGGGGACGAGCAGTACTTC	CASTVGDEQYF
-	TRBV12-3/TRBV12-4	once	TRBJ2-2	TGTGCCAGCAGTTTCTCGGCCGGGGAGCTGTTTTTT	CASSFSAGELFF
TRBD1	TRBV6-6	-	TRBJ2-7	TGTGCCAGCAGCTCGACAGGGTACGAGCAGTACTTC	CASSSTGYEQYF
-	TRBV7-9	-	TRBJ2-1	TGTGCCAGCAGCTCCGGCGGCCTTTCCAATGAGCAGTTCTTC	CASSSGGLSNEQFF
-	TRBV18	-	TRBJ1-5	TGTGCCAGCTCACCAGGGCAGGGCAATCAGCCCCAGCATTTT	CASSPGQGNQPQHF
TRBD1	TRBV5-1	-	TRBJ2-1	TGCGCCAGCAGCTTGGCCGGTCAGGGGGCTAAAGGAAATGAGCAGTTCTTC	CASSLAGQGAKGNEQFF
-	TRBV7-9	-	TRBJ2-7	TGTGCCAGCTCCAAAGTAACAGGCGCCAAGAACGAGCAGTACTTC	CASSKVTGAKNEQYF
TRBD1	TRBV6-5	-	TRBJ1-6	TGTGCCAGCAGTATGACAGGGCTTACTTCACCCCTCCACTTT	CASSMTGLTSPLHF
TRBD1	TRBV7-3	-	TRBJ1-1	TGTGCCAGCAGCTTTTCTGACAGGGGAACTGAAGCTTTCTTT	CASSFSDRGTEAFF
-	TRBV6-5	-	TRBJ2-7	TGTGCCAGCAGTTACTCTTCTCGACTATCGACCTACGAGCAGTACTTC	CASSYSSRLSTYEQYF
TRBD1	TRBV6-1	-	TRBJ2-3	TGTGCCAGCAGTGGGGCCTTGGGAAAGGGGGCCACAGATACGCAGTATTTT	CASSGALGKGATDTQYF
-	TRBV6-6	-	TRBJ1-2	TGTGCCAGCAGTTTTACGACAGATTTTAACTATGGCTACACCTTC	CASSFTTDFNYGYTF
-	TRBV6-5	few	TRBJ1-1	TGTGCCAGCAGTTCGGGACACGCTACTGAAGCTTTCTTT	CASSSGHATEAFF
-	TRBV30	-	TRBJ1-1	TGTGCCTGGGATCGAGGCGCCTTT	CAWDRGAF
TRBD1	TRBV5-1	-	TRBJ1-3	TGCGCCAGCAGCTTACAGGGGATAGCCTCTGGAAACACCATATATTTT	CASSLQGIASGNTIYF
-	TRBV18	-	TRBJ1-1	TGTGCCAGCTCACCTAAGGCAGGGTACACTGAAGCTTTCTTT	CASSPKAGYTEAFF
-	TRBV7-6	-	TRBJ1-1	TGTGCCAGCAGCCCCCGACGCCAGGGAAGCTCTGAAGCTTTCTTT	CASSPRRQGSSEAFF
-	TRBV6-2/TRBV6-3	-	TRBJ2-1	TGTGCCAGCAGTTCTAGATTCGAAGTAGGGTTCTTC	CASSSRFEVGFF
-	TRBV6-5	-	TRBJ1-2	TGTGCCAGCAGTTACTGGCCTGGAGATGGCTACACCTTC	CASSYWPGDGYTF
-	TRBV21-1	-	TRBJ2-7	TGTGCCAGCAGCAAAGAGGGGGTGTGGGGATACTCCTACGAGCAGTACTTC	CASSKEGVWGYSYEQYF
-	TRBV7-3	-	TRBJ2-5	TGTGCCAGCAGCTTAATCCCTGAAGAGACCCAGTACTTC	CASSLIPEETQYF
TRBD2	TRBV18	-	TRBJ2-1	TGTGCCAGCTCACCCCCTTTGCGGGGGGGCAGTGAGCAGTTCTTC	CASSPPLRGGSEQFF